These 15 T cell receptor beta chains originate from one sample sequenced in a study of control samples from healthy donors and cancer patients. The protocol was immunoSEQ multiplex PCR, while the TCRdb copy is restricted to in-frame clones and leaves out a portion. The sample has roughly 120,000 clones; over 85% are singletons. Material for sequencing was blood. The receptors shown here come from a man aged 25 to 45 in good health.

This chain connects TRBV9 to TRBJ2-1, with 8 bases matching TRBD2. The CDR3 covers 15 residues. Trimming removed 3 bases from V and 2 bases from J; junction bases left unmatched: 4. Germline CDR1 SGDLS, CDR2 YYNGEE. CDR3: CASSAGGAAYNEQFF. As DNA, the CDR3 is TGTGCCAGCAGCGCCGGGGGGGCGGCCTACAATGAGCAGTTCTTC.

DNA for the CDR3: TGCAGTGCTAGTGAGTCAGGGGGCTGGGATGAAAAACTGTTTTTT. It is translated as CSASESGGWDEKLFF. This chain joins TRBV20-1 and TRBJ1-4, with 8 bases aligning to TRBD1. The V gene end was trimmed by 3 bases and the J gene end by 6 bases; junction bases not matched to a gene: 9. CDR1 DFQATT and CDR2 SNEGSKA come from the germline V gene (reference sequence). The CDR3 is made up of 15 amino acids.

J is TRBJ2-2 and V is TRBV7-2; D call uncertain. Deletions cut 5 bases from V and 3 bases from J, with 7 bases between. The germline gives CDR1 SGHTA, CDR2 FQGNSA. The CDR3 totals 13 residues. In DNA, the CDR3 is TGTGCCAGCAGCCCCTTATACACCGGGGAGCTGTTTTTT. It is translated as CASSPLYTGELFF.

CDR3 nucleotide sequence: TGTGCCAGCAGCCGAAAAAGTGACACTGAAGCTTTCTTT. Protein: CASSRKSDTEAFF. The V call is TRBV9, the J call TRBJ1-1; unclear D gene. The CDR3 is made up of 13 amino acids. The V and J ends lost 4 bases and 3 bases respectively, with 10 bases between them. Germline values: CDR1 SGDLS, CDR2 YYNGEE.

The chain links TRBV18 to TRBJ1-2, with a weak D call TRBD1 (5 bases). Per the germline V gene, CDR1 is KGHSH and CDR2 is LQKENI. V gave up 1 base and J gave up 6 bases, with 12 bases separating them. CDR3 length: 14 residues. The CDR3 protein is CASSPLPGSDGYTF. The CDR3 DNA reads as TGTGCCAGCTCACCACTCCCAGGGTCTGATGGCTACACCTTC.

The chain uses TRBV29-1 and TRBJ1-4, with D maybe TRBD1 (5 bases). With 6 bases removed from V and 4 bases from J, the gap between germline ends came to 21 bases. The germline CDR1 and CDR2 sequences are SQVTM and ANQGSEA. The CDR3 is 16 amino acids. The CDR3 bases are TGCAGCGTCCTCCTCAGGCAGGGACTCCTTAATGAAAAACTGTTTTTT. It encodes CSVLLRQGLLNEKLFF.

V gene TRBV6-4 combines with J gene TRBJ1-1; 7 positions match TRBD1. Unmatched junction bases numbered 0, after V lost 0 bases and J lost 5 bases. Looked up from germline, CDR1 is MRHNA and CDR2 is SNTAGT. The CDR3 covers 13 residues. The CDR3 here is CASSDSQGTEAFF. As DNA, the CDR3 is TGTGCCAGCAGTGACTCACAGGGGACTGAAGCTTTCTTT.

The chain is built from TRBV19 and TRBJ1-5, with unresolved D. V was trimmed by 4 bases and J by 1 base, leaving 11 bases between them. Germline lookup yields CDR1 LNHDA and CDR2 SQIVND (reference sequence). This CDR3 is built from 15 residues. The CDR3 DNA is TGTGCCAGTAGTAAATGGGGAGACAGCAATCAGCCCCAGCATTTT. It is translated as CASSKWGDSNQPQHF.

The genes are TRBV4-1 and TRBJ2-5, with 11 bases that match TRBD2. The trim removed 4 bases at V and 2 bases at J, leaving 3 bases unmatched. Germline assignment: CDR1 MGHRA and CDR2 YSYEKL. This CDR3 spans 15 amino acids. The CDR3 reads CASSPSGGTQETQYF. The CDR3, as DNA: TGCGCCAGCAGCCCTAGCGGGGGGACTCAAGAGACCCAGTACTTC.

CDR3 bases: TGTGCCAGCAGACAGGGGGGCTCCTATAATTCACCCCTCCACTTT. Protein: CASRQGGSYNSPLHF. The V and J genes are TRBV5-6 and TRBJ1-6, with TRBD1 matching over 8 bases. Germline V CDR1 and CDR2: SGHDT, YYEEEE. Unmatched junction bases numbered 1, after V lost 5 bases and J lost 0 bases. The CDR3 is made up of 15 amino acids.

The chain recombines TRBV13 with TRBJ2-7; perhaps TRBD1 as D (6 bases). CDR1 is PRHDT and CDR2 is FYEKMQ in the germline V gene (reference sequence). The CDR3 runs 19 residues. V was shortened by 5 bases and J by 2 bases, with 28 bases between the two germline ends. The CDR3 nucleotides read TGTGCCAGCAGCGCCCTAGGTTTTCCCCGGGACACGAAAACCTACGAGCAGTACTTC. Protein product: CASSALGFPRDTKTYEQYF.

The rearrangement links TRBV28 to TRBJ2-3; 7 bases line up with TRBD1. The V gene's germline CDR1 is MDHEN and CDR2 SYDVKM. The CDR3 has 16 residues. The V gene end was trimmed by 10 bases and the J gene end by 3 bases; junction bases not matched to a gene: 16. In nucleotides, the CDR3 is TGTGCCACCATCGACAGGGCTAGTGTTGGGACAGATACGCAGTATTTT. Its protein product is CATIDRASVGTDTQYF.

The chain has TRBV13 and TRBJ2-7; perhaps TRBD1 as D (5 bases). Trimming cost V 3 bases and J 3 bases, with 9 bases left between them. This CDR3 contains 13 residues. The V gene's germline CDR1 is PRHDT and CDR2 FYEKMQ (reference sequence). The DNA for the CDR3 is TGTGCCAGCAGCTTTTTCCAGGGCTACGAGCAGTACTTC. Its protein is CASSFFQGYEQYF.

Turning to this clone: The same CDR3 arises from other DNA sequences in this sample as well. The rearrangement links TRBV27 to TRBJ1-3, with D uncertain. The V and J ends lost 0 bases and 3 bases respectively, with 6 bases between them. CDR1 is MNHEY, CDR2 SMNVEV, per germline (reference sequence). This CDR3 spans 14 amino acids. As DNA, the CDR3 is TGTGCCAGCAGTTTATCGGCCGGTGGAAACACCATATATTTT. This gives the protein CASSLSAGGNTIYF.

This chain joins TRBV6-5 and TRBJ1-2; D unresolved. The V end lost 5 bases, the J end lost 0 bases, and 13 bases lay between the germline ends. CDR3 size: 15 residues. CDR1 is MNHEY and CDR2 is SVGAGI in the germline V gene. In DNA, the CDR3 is TGTGCCAGCAGTCCCGGAGGGCGGTCTAACTATGGCTACACCTTC. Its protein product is CASSPGGRSNYGYTF.